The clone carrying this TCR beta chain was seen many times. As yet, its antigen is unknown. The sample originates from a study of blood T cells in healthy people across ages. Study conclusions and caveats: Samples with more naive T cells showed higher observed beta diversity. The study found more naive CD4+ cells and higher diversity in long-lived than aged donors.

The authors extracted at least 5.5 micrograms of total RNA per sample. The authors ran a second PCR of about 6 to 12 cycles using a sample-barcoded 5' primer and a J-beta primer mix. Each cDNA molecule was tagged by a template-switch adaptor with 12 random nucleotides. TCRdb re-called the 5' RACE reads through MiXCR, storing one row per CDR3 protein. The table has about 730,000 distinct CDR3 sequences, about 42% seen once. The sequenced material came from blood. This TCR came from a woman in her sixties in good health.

This chain's CDR3 is CASSLGDSAAGYTF. DNA for the CDR3: TGTGCCAGCAGCTTAGGGGACAGCGCAGCCGGCTACACCTTC. V usage is TRBV7-9 and J usage is TRBJ1-2; the match to TRBD1 covers 7 bases. The germline CDR1 and CDR2 sequences are SEHNR and FQNEAQ (reference sequence). This CDR3 is built from 14 residues. Losses at the gene ends were 1 base for V and 8 bases for J; bases not matched to a gene: 7.